Detailed here is one TCR beta chain. Its antigen is undetermined. Assay used: immunoSEQ multiplex PCR; TCRdb lists only in-frame clones, some missing. Here the sample spans 450,000 to 700,000 clones, nearly 97% being singletons. The source of the sample is a study of shared clonotypes between healthy human individuals. General study results and limits: Larger estimated richness was generally seen in naive subsets than in memory subsets.

The naive CD8 fraction comprised CD45RO-negative cells positively selected for CCR7 and excluded terminally differentiated effector memory CD45RA+ cells. Donors included only healthy HIV-negative adults lacking recent acute infections or vaccinations. The clonotype was recovered from a woman aged 30 to 39 in good health. What was sequenced was naive CD8+ T cells sorted from blood.

CDR3 bases: TGTGCCAGCAGACTAGGAGGGGCGACCCACGAGCAGTACTTC. This encodes CASRLGGATHEQYF. This rearrangement joins TRBV6-5 to TRBJ2-5, with D possibly being TRBD2 (6 bases). With the DNA end fitting TRBJ2-7 better, the J assignment may be wrong. Per germline, CDR1 MNHEY and CDR2 SVGAGI. The CDR3 has 14 residues.